This TCR beta chain came from a study of blood T cell repertoires in COVID-19. Here immunoSEQ multiplex PCR was the method, and the copy in TCRdb shows in-frame clones only, minus some. Of more than 95,000 clones listed, 90% are singletons. The count of this clone is one. The germline gives CDR1 SEHNR, CDR2 FQNEAQ (reference sequence). CDR3 length: 17 residues. With 6 bases removed from V and 3 bases from J, the gap between germline ends came to 18 bases. This clonotype originated in a human donor with active COVID-19. The donor label of this sample is uncertain. Sequencing was done on a sample of peripheral blood. The V and J genes are TRBV7-9 and TRBJ1-6, with a tentative D call TRBD1 (6 bases). CDR3 sequence (DNA): TGTGCCAGCAGGAGTACAACAGGGTCGGGCTATAATTCACCCCTCCACTTT. Translating it yields CASRSTTGSGYNSPLHF.